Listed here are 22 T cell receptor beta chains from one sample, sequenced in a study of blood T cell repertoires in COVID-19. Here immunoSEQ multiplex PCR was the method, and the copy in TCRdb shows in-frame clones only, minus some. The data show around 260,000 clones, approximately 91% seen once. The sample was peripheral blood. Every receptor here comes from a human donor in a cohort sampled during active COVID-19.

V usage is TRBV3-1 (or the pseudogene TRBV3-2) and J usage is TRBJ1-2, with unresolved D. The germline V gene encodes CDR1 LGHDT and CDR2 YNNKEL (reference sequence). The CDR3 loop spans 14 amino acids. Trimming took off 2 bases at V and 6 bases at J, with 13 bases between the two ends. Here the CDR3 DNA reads TGTGCCAGCAGCCAAATTTCAGACTTCCATGGCTACACCTTC. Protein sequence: CASSQISDFHGYTF.

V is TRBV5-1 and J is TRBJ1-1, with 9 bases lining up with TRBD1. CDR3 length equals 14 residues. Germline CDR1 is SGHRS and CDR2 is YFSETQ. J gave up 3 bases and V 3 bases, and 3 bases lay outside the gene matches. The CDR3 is CASSWDRADTEAFF. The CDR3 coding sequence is TGCGCCAGCAGCTGGGACAGGGCTGACACTGAAGCTTTCTTT.

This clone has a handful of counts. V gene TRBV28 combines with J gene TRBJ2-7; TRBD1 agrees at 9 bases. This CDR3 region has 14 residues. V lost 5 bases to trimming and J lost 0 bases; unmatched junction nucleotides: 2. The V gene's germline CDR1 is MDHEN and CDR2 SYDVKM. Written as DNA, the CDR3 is TGTGCCAGCAGTGGACAGGGGAACTCCTACGAGCAGTACTTC. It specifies CASSGQGNSYEQYF.

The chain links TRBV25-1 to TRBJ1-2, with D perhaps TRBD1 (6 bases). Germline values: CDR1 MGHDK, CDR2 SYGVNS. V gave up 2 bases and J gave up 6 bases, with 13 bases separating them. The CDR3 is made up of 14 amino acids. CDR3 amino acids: CASSEGGARDGYTF. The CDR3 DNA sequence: TGTGCCAGCAGTGAAGGGGGGGCGCGCGATGGCTACACCTTC.

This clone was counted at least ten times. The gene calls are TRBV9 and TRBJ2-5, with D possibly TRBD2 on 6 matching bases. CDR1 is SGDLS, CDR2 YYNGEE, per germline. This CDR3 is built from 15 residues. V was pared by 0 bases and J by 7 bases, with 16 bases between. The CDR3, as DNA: TGTGCCAGCAGCGTAGATCCGGGGGAAGAGGGGACCCAGTACTTC. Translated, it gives CASSVDPGEEGTQYF.

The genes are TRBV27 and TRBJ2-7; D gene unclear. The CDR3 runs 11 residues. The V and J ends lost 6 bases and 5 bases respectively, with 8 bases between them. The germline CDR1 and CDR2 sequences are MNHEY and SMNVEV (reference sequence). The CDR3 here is CASSSQDEQYF. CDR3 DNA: TGTGCCAGCAGCTCGCAGGACGAGCAGTACTTC.

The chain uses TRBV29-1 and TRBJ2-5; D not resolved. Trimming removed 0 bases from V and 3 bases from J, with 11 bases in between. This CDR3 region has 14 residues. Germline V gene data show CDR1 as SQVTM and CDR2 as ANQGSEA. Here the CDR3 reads CSVEDEVSEETQYF. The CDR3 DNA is TGCAGCGTTGAAGATGAAGTGTCGGAAGAGACCCAGTACTTC.

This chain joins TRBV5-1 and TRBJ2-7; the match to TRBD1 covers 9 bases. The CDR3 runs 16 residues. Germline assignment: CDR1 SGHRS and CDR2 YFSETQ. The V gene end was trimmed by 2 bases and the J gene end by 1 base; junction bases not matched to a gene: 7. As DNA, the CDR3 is TGCGCCAGCAGCTTACGGACAGGGGTGATGTCCTACGAGCAGTACTTC. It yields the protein CASSLRTGVMSYEQYF.

CDR3 coding DNA: TGTGCCAGCGGCACATCCTACGAGCAGTACTTC. Its translation is CASGTSYEQYF. The gene calls are TRBV28 and TRBJ2-7, with D hard to call. CDR1 and CDR2 from the germline V gene are MDHEN and SYDVKM. The CDR3 runs to 11 residues. V lost 8 bases and J 1 base, leaving 6 bases between the germline ends.

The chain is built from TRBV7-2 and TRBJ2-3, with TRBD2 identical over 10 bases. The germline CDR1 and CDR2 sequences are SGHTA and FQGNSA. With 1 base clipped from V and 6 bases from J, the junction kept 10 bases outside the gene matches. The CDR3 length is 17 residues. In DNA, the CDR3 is TGTGCCAGCAGCTTAGTTCCAGCGGGAGGGCCTTATGATACGCAGTATTTT. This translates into CASSLVPAGGPYDTQYF.

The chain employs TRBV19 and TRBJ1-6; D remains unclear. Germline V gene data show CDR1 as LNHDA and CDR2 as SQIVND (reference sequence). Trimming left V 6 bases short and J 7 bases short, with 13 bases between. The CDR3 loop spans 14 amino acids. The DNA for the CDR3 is TGTGCCAGTAGGATGGGAGAAGGGAATTCACCCCTCCACTTT. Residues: CASRMGEGNSPLHF.

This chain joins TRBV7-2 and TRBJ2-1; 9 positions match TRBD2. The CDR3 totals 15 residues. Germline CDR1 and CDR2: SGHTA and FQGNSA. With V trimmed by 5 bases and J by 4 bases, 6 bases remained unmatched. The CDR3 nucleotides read TGTGCCAGCAGCCGCCTAGCGGGGTCTTACAATGAGCAGTTCTTC. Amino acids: CASSRLAGSYNEQFF.

The CDR3 is CASSIGQGLLDYEQYF. In DNA, the CDR3 is TGTGCCAGCAGTATTGGACAGGGCCTCCTTGACTACGAGCAGTACTTC. The chain employs TRBV9 and TRBJ2-7, with TRBD1 identical over 8 bases. The length of the CDR3 is 16 residues. V was clipped by 5 bases and J by 3 bases; unmatched bases: 13. Germline assignment: CDR1 SGDLS and CDR2 YYNGEE.

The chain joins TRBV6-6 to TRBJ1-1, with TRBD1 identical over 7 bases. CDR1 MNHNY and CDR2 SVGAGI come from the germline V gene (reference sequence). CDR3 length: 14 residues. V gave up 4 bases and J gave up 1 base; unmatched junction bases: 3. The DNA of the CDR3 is TGTGCCAGCAGTTCTCAGGGGGGGAACACTGAAGCTTTCTTT. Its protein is CASSSQGGNTEAFF.

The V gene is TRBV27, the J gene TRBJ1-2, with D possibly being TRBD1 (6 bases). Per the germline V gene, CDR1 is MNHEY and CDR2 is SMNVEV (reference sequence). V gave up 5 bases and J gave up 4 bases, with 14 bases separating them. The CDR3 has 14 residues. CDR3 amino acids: CASSRSDRVYGYTF. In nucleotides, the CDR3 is TGTGCCAGCAGTCGATCGGACAGAGTCTATGGCTACACCTTC.

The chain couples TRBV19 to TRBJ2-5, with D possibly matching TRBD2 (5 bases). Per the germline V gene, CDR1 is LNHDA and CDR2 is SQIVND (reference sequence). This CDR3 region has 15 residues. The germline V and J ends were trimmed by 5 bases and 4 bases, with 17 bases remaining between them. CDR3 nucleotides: TGTGCCAGTAGTTGGCAGGATTTAGAGGGAGAGACCCAGTACTTC. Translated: CASSWQDLEGETQYF.

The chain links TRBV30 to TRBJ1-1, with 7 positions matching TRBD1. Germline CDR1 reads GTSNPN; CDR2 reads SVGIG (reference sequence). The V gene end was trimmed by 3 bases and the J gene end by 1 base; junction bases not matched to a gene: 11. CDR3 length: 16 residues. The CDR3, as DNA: TGTGCCTGGAGCGCTGGACAGGTAGGAGGGAACACTGAAGCTTTCTTT. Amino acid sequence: CAWSAGQVGGNTEAFF.

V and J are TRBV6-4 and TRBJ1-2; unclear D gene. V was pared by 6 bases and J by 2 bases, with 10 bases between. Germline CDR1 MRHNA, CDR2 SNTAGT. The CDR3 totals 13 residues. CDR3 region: CASRDGANYGYTF. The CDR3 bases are TGTGCCAGCAGGGACGGAGCAAACTATGGCTACACCTTC.

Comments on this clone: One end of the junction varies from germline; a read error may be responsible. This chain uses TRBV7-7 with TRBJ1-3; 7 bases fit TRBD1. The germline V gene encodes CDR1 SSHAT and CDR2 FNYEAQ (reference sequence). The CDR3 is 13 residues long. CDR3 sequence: CASSPGQEDTIYF. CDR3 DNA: TGTGCTAGCAGCCCTGGACAGGAGGACACCATATATTTT.

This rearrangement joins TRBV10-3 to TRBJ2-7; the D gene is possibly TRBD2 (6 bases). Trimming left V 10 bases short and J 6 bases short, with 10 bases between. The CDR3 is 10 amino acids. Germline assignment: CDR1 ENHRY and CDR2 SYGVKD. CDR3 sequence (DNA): TGTGCCAGCGGGACGACCGAGCAGTACTTC. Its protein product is CASGTTEQYF.

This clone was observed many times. CDR3 sequence: CASSSGLGEDEQYF. In nucleotides, the CDR3 is TGTGCCAGCAGTTCCGGACTAGGGGAGGACGAGCAGTACTTC. The rearrangement links TRBV6-5 to TRBJ2-7; 7 nucleotides match TRBD2. J gave up 5 bases and V 4 bases, and 8 bases lay outside the gene matches. Germline loops: CDR1 MNHEY, CDR2 SVGAGI. CDR3 length: 14 amino acids.

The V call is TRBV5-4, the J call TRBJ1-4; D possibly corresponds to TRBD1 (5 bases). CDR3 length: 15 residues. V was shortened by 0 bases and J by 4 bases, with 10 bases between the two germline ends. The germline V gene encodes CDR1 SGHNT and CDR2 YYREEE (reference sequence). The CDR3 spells CASSLGPGGNEKLFF. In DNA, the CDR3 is TGTGCCAGCAGCTTGGGACCCGGGGGTAATGAAAAACTGTTTTTT.